The 6 T cell receptor beta chains below come from one sample, sequenced in a study of blood T cell repertoires in COVID-19. Data came from immunoSEQ multiplex PCR; TCRdb stores just in-frame clones and leaves some out. The top ten hold 3.5% to 4.5% of the sample, which has about 180,000 clones, approximately 88% seen once. Sequencing input: peripheral blood. All receptors come from a woman in her 30s with acute or convalescent COVID-19.

This chain joins TRBV19 and TRBJ2-5, with 7 bases lining up with TRBD2. This CDR3 is 12 amino acids long. Germline assignment: CDR1 LNHDA and CDR2 SQIVND (reference sequence). V lost 3 bases and J lost 5; bases outside the gene matches: 0. CDR3 sequence: CASSMRGETQYF. The CDR3 bases are TGTGCCAGTAGTATGCGGGGGGAGACCCAGTACTTC.

The chain recombines TRBV19 with TRBJ2-7, with 13 nucleotides matching TRBD2. Germline V CDR1 and CDR2: LNHDA, SQIVND (reference sequence). Unmatched junction bases numbered 4, after V lost 4 bases and J lost 1 base. The CDR3 contains 16 residues. Here the CDR3 reads CASSKGLAGWSYEQYF. The CDR3 DNA follows: TGTGCCAGTAGTAAGGGACTAGCGGGATGGTCCTACGAGCAGTACTTC.

The CDR3 nucleotides are TGCGCCAGCAGCCAAGTGAGGAACACTGAAGCTTTCTTT. Translating it yields CASSQVRNTEAFF. The chain joins TRBV4-1 to TRBJ1-1; no definite D call. V was shortened by 1 base and J by 1 base, with 4 bases between the two germline ends. Germline CDR1 is MGHRA and CDR2 is YSYEKL. The CDR3 sequence is 13 residues long.

This sequence joins TRBV6-4 and TRBJ1-6, with D tentatively TRBD1 (6 bases). Germline lookup yields CDR1 MRHNA and CDR2 SNTAGT. The CDR3 runs 14 residues. V lost 2 bases, J lost 6 bases, and 8 bases lay in between. CDR3 DNA: TGTGCCAGCAGTGACGGACAGCCTAATTCACCCCTCCACTTT. Protein product: CASSDGQPNSPLHF.

V usage is TRBV28 and J usage is TRBJ2-7; no clear D. Trimming shortened V by 4 bases and J by 0 bases, and 10 bases separated the two germline ends. This CDR3 has 14 amino acids. Germline V CDR1 and CDR2: MDHEN, SYDVKM. The chain's CDR3 is CASSSPSNSYEQYF. The CDR3 DNA reads TGTGCCAGCAGTTCTCCCAGTAACTCCTACGAGCAGTACTTC.

This sequence joins TRBV2 and TRBJ2-3; TRBD1 is a possible D gene (5 bases). Trimming removed 6 bases from V and 1 base from J, with 14 bases in between. Looked up from germline, CDR1 is SNHLY and CDR2 is FYNNEI. The CDR3 consists of 15 residues. The DNA for the CDR3 is TGTGCCAGCAGCCAACAGGTGCGAGGCACAGATACGCAGTATTTT. Translating gives CASSQQVRGTDTQYF.